This TCR beta chain was observed in a study of shared clonotypes between healthy human individuals. The table came from immunoSEQ multiplex PCR; TCRdb's copy has only in-frame clones and leaves some out. The table lists roughly 500,000 clones, 79% of them singletons, with less than 15% in the top ten. CDR3 length equals 15 residues. The germline V gene has CDR1 KGHSH and CDR2 LQKENI. The V segment lost 10 bases and the J segment 3 bases; nucleotides outside the gene matches: 13. Nashville, Tennessee was home to all donors, each a Caucasian adult. The receptor was derived from a woman aged 40 to 49 in good health. Some clones in this sample may be carry-over from other donors' samples. The J gene is TRBJ1-2, the V gene TRBV18, with TRBD1 matching over 8 bases. Material for sequencing was PBMCs. The CDR3 is CATLQTQGADYGYTF. The CDR3 DNA follows: TGTGCCACCCTTCAAACCCAGGGGGCGGACTATGGCTACACCTTC.